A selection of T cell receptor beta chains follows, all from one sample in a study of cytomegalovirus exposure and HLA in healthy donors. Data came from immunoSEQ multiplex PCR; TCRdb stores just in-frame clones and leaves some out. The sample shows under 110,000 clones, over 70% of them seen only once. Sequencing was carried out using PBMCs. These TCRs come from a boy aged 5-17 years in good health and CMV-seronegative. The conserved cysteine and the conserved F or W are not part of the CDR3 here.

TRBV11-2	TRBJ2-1	ASSILGLAGRDEQF
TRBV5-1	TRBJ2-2	ASSRRGLAGTNTGELF
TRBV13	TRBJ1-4	ASSLGPREEEVNEKLF
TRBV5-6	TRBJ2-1	ASSARRTPRPNEQF
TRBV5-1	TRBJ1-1	ASKGQVFMNTEAF
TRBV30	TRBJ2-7	AWSVPGRRNEQY
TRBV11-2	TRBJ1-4	ASSLDQGGFWEKLF
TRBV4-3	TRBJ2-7	ASSQGEGGGYEQY
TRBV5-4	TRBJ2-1	ASSSGAGDPYNEQF
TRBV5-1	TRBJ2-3	ASSPTQADTQY
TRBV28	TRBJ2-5	ASSSRGGKQETQY
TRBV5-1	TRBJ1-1	ASSLDPLANTEAF
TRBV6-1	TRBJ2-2	AARTSGNTGELF
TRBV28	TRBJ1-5	ASRKQGLNNQPQH
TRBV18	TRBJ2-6	ASSPVRNSGANVLT
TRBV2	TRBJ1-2	ASRPGLQNYGYT
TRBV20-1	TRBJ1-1	SYLPEAEAF
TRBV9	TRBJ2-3	ASSAIAGGADTQY
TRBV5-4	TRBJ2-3	ASSLDFTDTQY
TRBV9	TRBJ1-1	ASSVVGGYLNTEAF
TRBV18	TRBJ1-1	ASSPGYDRKGS
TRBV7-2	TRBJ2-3	ASSERLAGNTDTQY
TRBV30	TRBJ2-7	AWSVTGIPYEQY
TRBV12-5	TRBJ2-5	ASGPGGLAGRAQY
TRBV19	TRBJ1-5	ASSWTAKVQPQH
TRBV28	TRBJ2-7	ASSLFPQSSYEQY
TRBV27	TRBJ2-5	ASSARLVQETQY
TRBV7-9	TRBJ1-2	ASSLSLDYGYT
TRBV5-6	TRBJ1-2	ASSQGYGYT
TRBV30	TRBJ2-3	AWSTGTASTDTQY
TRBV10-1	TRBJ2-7	ASSESQGRYEQY
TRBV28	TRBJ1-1	ASSQQGVRSTEAF
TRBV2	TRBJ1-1	ASSPRTGLNTEAF
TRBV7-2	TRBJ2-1	ASRLQRTHSNEQF
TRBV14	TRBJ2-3	ASSLINGGSNFVDTQY
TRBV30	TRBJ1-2	AWRLQGTYGYT
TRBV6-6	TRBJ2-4	ASSYSAGASIQY
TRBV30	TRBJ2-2	AWSGPRGGRALTGELF
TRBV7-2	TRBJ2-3	ASSRSSGGTDTQY
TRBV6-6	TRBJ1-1	ASSYRQGDTEAF
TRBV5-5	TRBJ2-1	ASSLDSFGEQF
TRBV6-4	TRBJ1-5	ASSEGHSNQPQH
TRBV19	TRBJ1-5	ASSIVSQVNQPQH
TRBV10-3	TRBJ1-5	AISESAPNQPQH
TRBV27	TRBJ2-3	ATRPLAGGADTQY
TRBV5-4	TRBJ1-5	ASSLDGGANQPQH
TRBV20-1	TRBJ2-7	SAIQGYEQY
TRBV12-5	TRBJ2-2	ASGDDRGTGELF
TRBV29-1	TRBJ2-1	SADRSWSDEQF
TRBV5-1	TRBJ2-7	ASSQDPGTGLYEQY
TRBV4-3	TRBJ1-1	ASSQGLASNTEAF
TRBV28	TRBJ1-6	ASQGQLPSPLH
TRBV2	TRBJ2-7	ASSDQGQGYEQY
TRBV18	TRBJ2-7	ASSPGQGADEQY
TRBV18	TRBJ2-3	ASSPLSDTQY
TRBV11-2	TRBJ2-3	ASSSLLEGRDTQY
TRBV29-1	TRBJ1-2	SAWDRGFDGYT
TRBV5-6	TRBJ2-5	ASSLSWARDAQETQY
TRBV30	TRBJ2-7	AWSPGTSGNEQY